The 18 T cell receptor beta chains presented below share a single source sample, sequenced in a study of blood T cells in healthy people across ages. A second PCR of about 6 to 12 cycles used a sample-barcoded 5' primer and a J-beta primer mix. MiXCR, applied by TCRdb to the 5' RACE reads, yields one record per CDR3 protein. The sample consists of around 900,000 distinct CDR3 sequences, around 26% of them appearing once. Material for sequencing was blood. Receptor source: a woman older than 75 in good health.

The CDR3 DNA reads TGTGCCAGCAGAAACTCCCCAGGACAGAAGAGCACAGATACGCAGTATTTT. Residues: CASRNSPGQKSTDTQYF. This rearrangement joins TRBV27 to TRBJ2-3; possibly TRBD1 for D (6 bases). From germline, CDR1 is MNHEY and CDR2 SMNVEV (reference sequence). V was cut by 6 bases and J by 0 bases, with 19 bases left in between. This CDR3 comprises 17 residues.

Regarding this clonotype: At one of its ends the junction is not consistent with the germline gene, which may arise from a read error. The chain combines TRBV12-3 or TRBV12-4 with TRBJ1-1, with 10 bases lining up with TRBD1. The CDR3 has 15 residues. CDR3 DNA: TGTGTCAGCAGATCGACAGGGGGCCTGGACACTGAAGCTTTCTTT. Translating it yields CVSRSTGGLDTEAFF.

This clonotype has just a few counts. The V call is TRBV20-1, the J call TRBJ1-1, with D perhaps TRBD1 (6 bases). This CDR3 region has 15 residues. Between the trimmed V and J ends, which lost 5 bases and 1 base, there was a span of 17 bases. Germline lookup yields CDR1 DFQATT and CDR2 SNEGSKA (reference sequence). CDR3 bases: TGCAGTGCTGTACAGGGAGGAAACCGGAACACTGAAGCTTTCTTT. It specifies CSAVQGGNRNTEAFF.

This clonotype was seen more than once but under ten times. The rearrangement uses TRBV30 and TRBJ1-2, with a tentative D call TRBD1 (6 bases). The germline gives CDR1 GTSNPN, CDR2 SVGIG (reference sequence). The V and J ends lost 2 bases and 4 bases respectively, with 17 bases between them. The CDR3 runs to 15 residues. In nucleotides, the CDR3 is TGTGCCTGGAGTAGTTACAGGGCGCTTGCCTATGGCTACACCTTC. As protein: CAWSSYRALAYGYTF.

The chain couples TRBV3-1 to TRBJ1-1; D perhaps matches TRBD1 (6 bases). The CDR3 totals 16 residues. CDR1 LGHDT and CDR2 YNNKEL come from the germline V gene (reference sequence). V lost 0 bases and J lost 4, with 15 bases in between. The CDR3 reads CASSQENRAGGTEAFF. In DNA form, the CDR3 reads TGTGCCAGCAGCCAAGAGAACAGGGCCGGGGGCACTGAAGCTTTCTTT.

Concerning this clonotype itself: This may be a read error: a much more frequent sequence differs by one nucleotide. The chain has TRBV6-5 and TRBJ1-2, with D possibly TRBD1 on 6 matching bases. The CDR3 runs to 15 residues. CDR1 is MNHEY and CDR2 is SVGAGI in the germline V gene. Trimming pared 0 bases from V and 7 bases from J, leaving 15 bases between. The CDR3 protein is CASSYSRGGWVGYTF. In nucleotides, the CDR3 is TGTGCCAGCAGTTACTCGAGAGGGGGTTGGGTTGGCTACACCTTC.

This clonotype was seen repeatedly, ten times or more. The chain employs TRBV15 and TRBJ2-1; TRBD2 might be the D (6 bases). Germline CDR1 and CDR2: LNHNV and YYDKDF (reference sequence). The CDR3 loop spans 17 amino acids. Trimming cost V 1 base and J 4 bases, with 17 bases left between them. This chain's CDR3 is CATSRVAIRAGYNEQFF. The CDR3 DNA sequence: TGTGCCACCAGCAGAGTCGCCATCCGCGCGGGGTACAATGAGCAGTTCTTC. The full variable domain, rest sourced from reference TRBV15 and TRBJ2-1, is DAMVIQNPRYQVTQFGKPVTLSCSQTLNHNVMYWYQQKSSQAPKLLFHYYDKDFNNEADTPDNFQSRRPNTSFCFLDIRSPGLGDTAMYLCATSRVAIRAGYNEQFFGPGTRLTVL.

This rearrangement joins TRBV5-1 to TRBJ1-1; no definite D call. The CDR3 sequence is 13 residues long. Germline V gene data show CDR1 as SGHRS and CDR2 as YFSETQ. The V gene lost 4 bases and the J gene lost 4 bases, with 11 bases spanning the gap. CDR3 protein: CASSRIDSTEAFF. In nucleotides, the CDR3 is TGCGCCAGCAGCCGAATTGATAGCACTGAAGCTTTCTTT. The whole variable domain, remainder taken from reference TRBV5-1 and TRBJ1-1, is KAGVTQTPRYLIKTRGQQVTLSCSPISGHRSVSWYQQTPGQGLQFLFEYFSETQRNKGNFPGRFSGRQFSNSRSEMNVSTLELGDSALYLCASSRIDSTEAFFGQGTRLTVV.

The chain joins TRBV20-1 to TRBJ1-5; D possibly corresponds to TRBD1 (6 bases). V was trimmed by 4 bases and J by 0 bases, leaving 10 bases between them. From germline, CDR1 is DFQATT and CDR2 SNEGSKA (reference sequence). The CDR3 runs 14 residues. The CDR3 reads CSAKTGSSNQPQHF. The CDR3 nucleotides read TGCAGTGCTAAGACAGGATCTAGCAATCAGCCCCAGCATTTT.

This clonotype was counted at least ten times. V and J are TRBV11-3 and TRBJ2-5; TRBD1 aligns across 7 bases. The CDR3 is 13 amino acids. Germline assignment: CDR1 SGHNT and CDR2 YENEEA. Trimming at V came to 4 bases and at J to 5 bases, leaving 4 bases not matched to a gene. The CDR3 region is CASSYPRGETQYF. The CDR3 coding sequence is TGTGCCAGCAGCTACCCCAGGGGGGAGACCCAGTACTTC. Using reference TRBV11-3 and TRBJ2-5 for the parts outside the CDR3, the full variable domain is EAGVVQSPRYKIIEKKQPVAFWCNPISGHNTLYWYLQNLGQGPELLIRYENEEAVDDSQLPKDRFSAERLKGVDSTLKIQPAELGDSAVYLCASSYPRGETQYFGPGTRLLVL.

Of note for this clonotype: A read error may explain this, as a much larger clone is one base away. V usage is TRBV27 and J usage is TRBJ2-3; 8 bases fit TRBD1. The germline gives CDR1 MNHEY, CDR2 SMNVEV (reference sequence). The CDR3 runs 14 residues. CDR3 bases: TGTACCAGCACGTCTTCAGGGGGCGAGGATACGCAGTATTTT. Its protein is CTSTSSGGEDTQYF.

The gene calls are TRBV18 and TRBJ1-2; D perhaps matches TRBD1 (6 bases). This CDR3 has 14 amino acids. V lost 3 bases and J lost 1, with 9 bases in between. Germline V gives CDR1 KGHSH, CDR2 LQKENI. CDR3 DNA sequence: TGTGCCAGCTCACCGGACAGAAATAACTATGGCTACACCTTC. Translated, it gives CASSPDRNNYGYTF.

Only a few counts were recorded for this clonotype. A clone one base away is much larger, so this may be a read error. The gene calls are TRBV20-1 and TRBJ2-7; D not certain. Trimming stripped 4 bases from V and 4 bases from J, with 8 bases between. The CDR3 is 11 residues long. CDR1 and CDR2 from the germline V gene are DFQATT and SNEGSKA (reference sequence). The DNA of the CDR3 is TGCAGTGCTACTACATGGTACGAGCAGTACTTC. It encodes CSATTWYEQYF.

This clonotype occurred a few times. The gene calls are TRBV9 and TRBJ2-1; D remains unclear. The DNA end is more similar to TRBJ2-7, so the J call may be wrong. There are 17 residues in the CDR3. Germline V lookup: CDR1 SGDLS, CDR2 YYNGEE. The DNA of the CDR3 is TGTGCCAGCAGCGTAGAGGGTAGCTACCACTCCTACAATGAGCAGTACTTC. As protein: CASSVEGSYHSYNEQYF.

This clonotype appeared many times. The chain uses TRBV29-1 and TRBJ1-2; D may be TRBD1 (5 bases). The CDR3 has 17 amino acids. Trimming pared 1 base from V and 6 bases from J, leaving 24 bases between. CDR1 is SQVTM, CDR2 ANQGSEA, per germline. The CDR3 DNA is TGCAGCGTTGAAGGGGGGATTATTGAGGGGCGCGGTAATGGCTACACCTTC. Its translation is CSVEGGIIEGRGNGYTF.

This clonotype was seen ten or more times. The chain combines TRBV11-2 with TRBJ1-2; tentative D call: TRBD1 (5 bases). Germline lookup yields CDR1 SGHAT and CDR2 FQNNGV. This CDR3 contains 16 residues. The germline V and J ends were trimmed by 1 base and 4 bases, with 16 bases remaining between them. The CDR3 spells CASSLVGRARGYGYTF. DNA for the CDR3: TGTGCCAGCAGCTTAGTAGGCAGGGCCCGTGGCTATGGCTACACCTTC.

Turning to this clonotype: This may stem from a read error, because a much larger clone lies one nucleotide away. CDR3 bases: TGTGCCAGCACCTTGGACATTACTAGCACAGATACGCAGTATTTT. This gives the protein CASTLDITSTDTQYF. This chain connects TRBV5-5 to TRBJ2-3, with D tentatively TRBD1 (5 bases). Germline assignment: CDR1 SGHKS and CDR2 YYEKEE (reference sequence). CDR3 size: 15 residues.

This sequence joins TRBV12-3 or TRBV12-4 and TRBJ2-6; D possibly corresponds to TRBD1 (5 bases). Trimming removed 2 bases from V and 0 bases from J, with 8 bases in between. This CDR3 spans 16 amino acids. In DNA form, the CDR3 reads TGTGCCAGCAGTTTAAGGGGTTACTCTGGGGCCAACGTCCTGACTTTC. It codes for CASSLRGYSGANVLTF.